This TCR beta chain stems from a study of OX40 agonist ivuxolimab in advanced cancers. Drawing of blood for sampling happened at baseline, at cycle 4 day 1, and at cycle 7 day 1. In regard to this clone: No antigen is known for it.

This CDR3 contains 14 residues. Germline V gene data show CDR1 as MNHEY and CDR2 as SMNVEV (reference sequence). V was shortened by 2 bases and J by 0 bases, with 8 bases between the two germline ends. Study observations and caveats: Clonal expansion among partial responders at 0.1-3.0 mg/kg ranked near the lowest.

The table came from immunoSEQ multiplex PCR; TCRdb's copy has only in-frame clones and leaves some out. Counted here are under 150,000 clones, about nine tenths occurring once; the ten biggest clones make up roughly 0.99%. The sample in question was CD4+ or CD8+ T cells sorted from blood, obtained in a trial of the OX40 agonist ivuxolimab. The chain carries TRBV27 and TRBJ2-7; TRBD1 or TRBD2 may be the D gene (5 bases each). The sequence derives from an adult with an advanced solid tumor such as melanoma, head and neck, liver or kidney cancer. CDR3 bases: TGTGCCAGCAGTTTAGGGGGAAGCTCCTACGAGCAGTACTTC. Translated, it gives CASSLGGSSYEQYF.